Sequencing of this TCR beta chain was carried out in a study of T-cell memory formation after mild COVID-19. Study outcomes and limitations: Shrinking CD4+ clones were chiefly CM and EM; CD8+ ones were chiefly EMRA. Clones from the second wave (peaking day 37) had unconfirmed SARS-CoV-2 specificity.

TCR alpha and TCR beta cDNA libraries carrying sample barcodes and UMIs were produced by 5'RACE using constant-segment primers. TCRdb re-called the 5' RACE reads with MiXCR, one entry per CDR3 protein. The sample has a few hundred thousand distinct CDR3 sequences; about 15% are singletons. As to this clonotype: Its antigen is still unknown.

The CDR3 consists of 12 residues. V shed 6 bases and J 7 bases; nucleotides not matched to a gene: 5. Germline V gives CDR1 ENHRY, CDR2 SYGVKD. Sequenced material: PBMCs or a T cell subset sorted from them (not recorded which). The rearrangement joins TRBV10-3 to TRBJ1-1; 7 positions match TRBD1. The source of this sequence is a man aged 18-30 years who had mild COVID-19 (a few samples of this study predate the infection). Cell type and time point are not known. In nucleotides, the CDR3 is TGTGCCATCAGGGGACAGTTCTTTGAAGCTTTCTTT. This translates into CAIRGQFFEAFF.